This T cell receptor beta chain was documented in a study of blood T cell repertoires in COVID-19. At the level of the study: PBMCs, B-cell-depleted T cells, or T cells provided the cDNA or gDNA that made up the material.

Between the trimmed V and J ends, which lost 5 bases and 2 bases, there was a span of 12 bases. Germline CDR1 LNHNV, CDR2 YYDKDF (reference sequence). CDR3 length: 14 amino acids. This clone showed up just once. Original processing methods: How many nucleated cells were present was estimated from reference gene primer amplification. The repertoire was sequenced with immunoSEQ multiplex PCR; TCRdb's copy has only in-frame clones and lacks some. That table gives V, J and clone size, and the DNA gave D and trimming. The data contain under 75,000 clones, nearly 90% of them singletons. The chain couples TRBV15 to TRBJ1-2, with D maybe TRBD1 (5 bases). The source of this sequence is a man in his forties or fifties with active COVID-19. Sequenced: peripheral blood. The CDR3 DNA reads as TGTGCCACCAGCGGGTTAAGGGGCAACTATGGCTACACCTTC. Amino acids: CATSGLRGNYGYTF. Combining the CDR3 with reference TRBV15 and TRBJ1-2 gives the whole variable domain DAMVIQNPRYQVTQFGKPVTLSCSQTLNHNVMYWYQQKSSQAPKLLFHYYDKDFNNEADTPDNFQSRRPNTSFCFLDIRSPGLGDTAMYLCATSGLRGNYGYTFGSGTRLTVV.